This T cell receptor beta chain was retrieved from a study of blood T cell repertoires in COVID-19. Study background: COVID-19 samples, acute and convalescent, were from the United States, Italy and Spain.

In the study's own analysis: Amplification from reference gene primers served as the basis for estimated nucleated cell counts. Some clones are missing from TCRdb's copy, which holds only in-frame ones; the method was immunoSEQ multiplex PCR. For V, J and clone size, that table is used; D and trimming come from the DNA. The sample includes some 400,000 clones, under 90% of them seen just once. Study members were between about 18 and 100 years old and lived in 24 US regions. The CDR3 has 13 residues. CDR1 and CDR2 (germline): GTSNPN, SVGIG (reference sequence). Trimming pared 5 bases from V and 7 bases from J, leaving 15 bases between.

V usage is TRBV30 and J usage is TRBJ1-5, with D perhaps TRBD1 (6 bases). The sequenced sample was PBMCs or T cells enriched from blood (not recorded which). The receptor comes from a woman aged 30 to 39 who had recovered from COVID-19. CDR3 protein: CAWQSVRGQPQHF. The CDR3 DNA reads TGTGCCTGGCAGAGTGTCAGGGGCCAGCCCCAGCATTTT.